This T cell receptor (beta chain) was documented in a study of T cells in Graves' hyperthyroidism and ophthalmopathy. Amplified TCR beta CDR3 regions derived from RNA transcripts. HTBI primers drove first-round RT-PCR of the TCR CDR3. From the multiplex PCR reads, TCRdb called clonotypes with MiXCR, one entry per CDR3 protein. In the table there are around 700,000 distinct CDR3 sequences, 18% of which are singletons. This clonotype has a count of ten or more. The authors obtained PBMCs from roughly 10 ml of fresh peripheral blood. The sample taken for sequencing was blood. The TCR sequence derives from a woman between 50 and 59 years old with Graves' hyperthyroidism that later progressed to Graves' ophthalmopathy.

CDR3 in DNA: TGTGCCAGCAGTCTGTTCTCTCCTGCAACTAATGAAAAACTGTTTTTT. Translation gives CASSLFSPATNEKLFF. The gene calls are TRBV12-3 or TRBV12-4 and TRBJ1-4; no clear D. The CDR3 loop spans 16 amino acids. The V gene lost 5 bases and the J gene lost 0 bases, with 13 bases spanning the gap.